One T cell receptor (beta chain) is described in this entry. The target antigen is unknown. The CDR3 loop spans 13 amino acids. Looked up from germline, CDR1 is SQVTM and CDR2 is ANQGSEA. After removal of 5 bases from V and 8 bases from J, the junction contained 7 bases not matched to a gene. Data came from immunoSEQ multiplex PCR; TCRdb stores just in-frame clones and leaves some out. The data hold some 170,000 clones, with 92% observed a single time. The data were taken from a study of T cell responses to AZD1222 COVID-19 vaccine. Findings and limits, study-wide: Spike-wide coverage was observed for vaccine-associated CD4 TCRs, with dominant responses at 160-218 and 743-854.

The chain employs TRBV29-1 and TRBJ2-1, with TRBD2 matching 9 bases. The source was peripheral blood, collected on day 0 of MenACWY control vaccination. This receptor was taken from an adult in good health. The CDR3: CSVQGLALDEQFF. CDR3 bases: TGCAGCGTTCAGGGACTAGCCCTCGATGAGCAGTTCTTC.